This T cell receptor beta chain was observed in a study of T cells in Graves' hyperthyroidism and ophthalmopathy. Study overall: Peripheral blood specimens were obtained at initial diagnosis, prior to any treatment. General observations from the study: Among thyroid clonotypes expanded above 0.001, most also appeared in blood.

Germline V gene sequence: CDR1 GTSNPN, CDR2 SVGIG (reference sequence). CDR3 length equals 15 residues. Trimming pared 2 bases from V and 3 bases from J, leaving 16 bases between. Regions amplified from RNA transcripts were the TCR beta CDR3 regions. First-round RT-PCR of the TCR CDR3 relied on the HTBI primer set. TCRdb reanalysed the multiplex PCR reads using MiXCR and keeps one entry per CDR3 protein. Of approximately 400,000 distinct CDR3 sequences in the sample, about 25% were seen once. This clonotype came up a few times. Its target is unknown. The study enrolled patients aged 18 to 65 with newly diagnosed hyperthyroidism of under 2 months' duration. Diagnoses used clinical symptoms, serum thyroxine and TRAb, thyroid ultrasound and orbital computed tomography.

The clonotype originates from a man aged 50 to 60 with Graves' hyperthyroidism. The specimen sequenced was blood. The chain combines TRBV30 with TRBJ1-1; possibly TRBD1 for D (6 bases). CDR3 loop: CAWSWGAPRDTEAFF. Written as DNA, the CDR3 is TGTGCCTGGAGTTGGGGGGCTCCGAGGGACACTGAAGCTTTCTTT.